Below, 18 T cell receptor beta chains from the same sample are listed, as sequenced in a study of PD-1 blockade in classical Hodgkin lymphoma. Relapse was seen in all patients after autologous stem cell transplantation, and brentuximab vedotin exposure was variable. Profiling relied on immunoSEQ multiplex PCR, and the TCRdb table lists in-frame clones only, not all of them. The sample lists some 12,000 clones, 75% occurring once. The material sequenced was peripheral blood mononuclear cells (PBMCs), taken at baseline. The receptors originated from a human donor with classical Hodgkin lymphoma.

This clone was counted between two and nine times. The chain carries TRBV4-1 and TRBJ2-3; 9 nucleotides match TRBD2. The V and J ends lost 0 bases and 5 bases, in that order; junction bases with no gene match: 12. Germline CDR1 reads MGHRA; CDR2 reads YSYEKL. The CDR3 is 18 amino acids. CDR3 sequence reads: CASSQEIAGGPFEDTQYF. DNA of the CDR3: TGCGCCAGCAGCCAAGAAATCGCGGGGGGGCCGTTCGAAGATACGCAGTATTTT.

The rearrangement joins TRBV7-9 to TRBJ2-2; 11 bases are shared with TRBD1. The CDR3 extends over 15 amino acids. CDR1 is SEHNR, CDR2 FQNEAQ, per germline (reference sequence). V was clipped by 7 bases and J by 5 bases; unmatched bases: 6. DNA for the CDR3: TGTGCCAGCATCCTCCGGGACAGGGGGACCGGGGAGCTGTTTTTT. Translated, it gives CASILRDRGTGELFF.

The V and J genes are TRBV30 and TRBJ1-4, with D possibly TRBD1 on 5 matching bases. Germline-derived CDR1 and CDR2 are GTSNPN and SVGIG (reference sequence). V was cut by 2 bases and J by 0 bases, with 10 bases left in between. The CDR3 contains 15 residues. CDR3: CAWSLDRATNEKLFF. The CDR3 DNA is TGTGCCTGGAGTCTTGACAGAGCAACTAATGAAAAACTGTTTTTT.

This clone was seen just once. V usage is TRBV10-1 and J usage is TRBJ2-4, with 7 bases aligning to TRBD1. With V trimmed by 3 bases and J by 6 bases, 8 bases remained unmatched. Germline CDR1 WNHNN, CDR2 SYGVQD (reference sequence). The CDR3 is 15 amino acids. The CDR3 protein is CASSDVQGFGNIQYF. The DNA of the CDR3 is TGCGCCAGCAGTGATGTACAGGGGTTCGGAAACATTCAGTACTTC.

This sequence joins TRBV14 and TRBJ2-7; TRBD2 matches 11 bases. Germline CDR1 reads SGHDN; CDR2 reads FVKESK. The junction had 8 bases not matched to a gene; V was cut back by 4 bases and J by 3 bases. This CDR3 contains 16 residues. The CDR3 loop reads CASSRIAGGPFYEQYV. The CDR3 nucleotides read TGTGCCAGCAGCCGAATAGCGGGGGGGCCGTTCTACGAGCAGTACGTC.

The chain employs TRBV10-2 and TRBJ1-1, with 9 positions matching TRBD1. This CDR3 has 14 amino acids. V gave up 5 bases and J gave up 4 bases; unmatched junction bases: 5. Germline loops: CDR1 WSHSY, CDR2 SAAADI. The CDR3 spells CASSSGTGSTEAFF. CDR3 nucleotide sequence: TGCGCCAGCAGTTCCGGGACAGGGTCCACTGAAGCTTTCTTT.

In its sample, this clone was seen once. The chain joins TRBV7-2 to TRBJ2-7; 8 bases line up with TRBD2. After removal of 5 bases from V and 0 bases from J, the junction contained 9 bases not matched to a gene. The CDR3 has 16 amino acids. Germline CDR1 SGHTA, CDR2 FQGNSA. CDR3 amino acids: CASSGTSGLSSYEQYF. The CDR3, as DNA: TGTGCCAGCAGCGGTACTAGCGGCCTTAGCTCCTACGAGCAGTACTTC. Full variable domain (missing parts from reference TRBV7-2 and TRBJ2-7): GAGVSQSPSNKVTEKGKDVELRCDPISGHTALYWYRQSLGQGLEFLIYFQGNSAPDKSGLPSDRFSAERTGGSVSTLTIQRTQQEDSAVYLCASSGTSGLSSYEQYFGPGTRLTVT.

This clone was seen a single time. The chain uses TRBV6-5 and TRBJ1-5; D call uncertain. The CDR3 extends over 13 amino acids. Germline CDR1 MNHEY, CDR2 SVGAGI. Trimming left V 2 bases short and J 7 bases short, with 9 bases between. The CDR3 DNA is TGTGCCAGCAGTTACCAAGGGCAGCAGCCCCAGCATTTT. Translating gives CASSYQGQQPQHF.

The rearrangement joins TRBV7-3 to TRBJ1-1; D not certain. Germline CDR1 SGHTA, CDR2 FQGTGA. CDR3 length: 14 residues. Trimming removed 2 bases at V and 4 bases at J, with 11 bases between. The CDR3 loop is CASSLGGFGTEAFF. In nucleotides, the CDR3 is TGTGCCAGCAGCTTAGGAGGATTCGGCACTGAAGCTTTCTTT.

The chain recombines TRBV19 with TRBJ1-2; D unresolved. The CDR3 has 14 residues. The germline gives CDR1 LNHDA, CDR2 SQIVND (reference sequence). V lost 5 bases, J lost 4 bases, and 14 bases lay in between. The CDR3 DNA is TGTGCCAGTAGTCTGATTGGGTTTGGCTATGGCTACACCTTC. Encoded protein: CASSLIGFGYGYTF.

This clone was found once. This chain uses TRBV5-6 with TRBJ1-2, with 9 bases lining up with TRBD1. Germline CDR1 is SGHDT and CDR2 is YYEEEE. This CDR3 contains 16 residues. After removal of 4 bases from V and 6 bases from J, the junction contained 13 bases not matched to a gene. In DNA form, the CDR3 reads TGTGCCAGCAGCCCCCGGTTGGGACAGGGCACCCATGGCTACACCTTC. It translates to CASSPRLGQGTHGYTF.

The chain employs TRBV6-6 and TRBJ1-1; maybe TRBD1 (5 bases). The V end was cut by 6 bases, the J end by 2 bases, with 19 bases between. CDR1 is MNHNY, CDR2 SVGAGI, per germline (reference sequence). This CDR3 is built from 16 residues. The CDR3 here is CASSPGEGARNTEAFF. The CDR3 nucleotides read TGTGCCAGCAGCCCGGGGGAAGGGGCCAGAAACACTGAAGCTTTCTTT.

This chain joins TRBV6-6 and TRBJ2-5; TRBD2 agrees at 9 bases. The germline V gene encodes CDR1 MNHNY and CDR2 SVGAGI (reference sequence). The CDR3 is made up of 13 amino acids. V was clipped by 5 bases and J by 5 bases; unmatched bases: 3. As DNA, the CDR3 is TGTGCCAGCAGTCTAGCGGGGTGGGAGACCCAGTACTTC. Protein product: CASSLAGWETQYF.

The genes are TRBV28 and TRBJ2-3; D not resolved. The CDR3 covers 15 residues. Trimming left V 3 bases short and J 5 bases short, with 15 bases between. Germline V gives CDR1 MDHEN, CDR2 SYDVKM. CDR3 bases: TGTGCCAGCAGTTTTCGGGTAGCCTCTGGAGATACGCAGTATTTT. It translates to CASSFRVASGDTQYF.

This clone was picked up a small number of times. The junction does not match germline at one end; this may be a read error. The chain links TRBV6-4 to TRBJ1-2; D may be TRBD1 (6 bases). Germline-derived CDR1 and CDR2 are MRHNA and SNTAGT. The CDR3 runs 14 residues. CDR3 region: CASSNSGTPYGYTF. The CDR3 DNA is TGTGCCAGCAGTAACTCCGGGACACCCTATGGCTACACCTTC.

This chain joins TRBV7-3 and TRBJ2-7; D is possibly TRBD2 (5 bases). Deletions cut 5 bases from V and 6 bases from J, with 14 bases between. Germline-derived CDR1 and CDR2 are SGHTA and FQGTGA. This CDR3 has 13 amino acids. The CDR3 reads CASSPEVGGEQYF. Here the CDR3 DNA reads TGTGCCAGCAGCCCTGAGGTAGGAGGCGAGCAGTACTTC.

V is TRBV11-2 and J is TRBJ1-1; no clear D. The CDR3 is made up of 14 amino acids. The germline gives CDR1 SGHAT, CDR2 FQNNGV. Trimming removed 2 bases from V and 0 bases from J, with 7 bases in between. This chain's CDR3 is CASSLRNLNTEAFF. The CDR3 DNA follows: TGTGCCAGCAGCTTAAGGAACCTGAACACTGAAGCTTTCTTT.

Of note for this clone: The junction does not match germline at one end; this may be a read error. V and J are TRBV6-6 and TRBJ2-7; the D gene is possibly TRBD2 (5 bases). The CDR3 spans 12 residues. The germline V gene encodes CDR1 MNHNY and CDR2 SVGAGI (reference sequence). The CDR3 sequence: CASSYSSGVTLF. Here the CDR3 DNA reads TGTGCCAGCAGTTACTCGTCCGGGGTGACCCTCTTC.